Following are 11 T cell receptor beta chains from one sample sequenced in a study of CD8+ T cells in alopecia areata. Treatment here: oral pan-JAK inhibitor, 5-10 mg twice daily. Extracted RNA was reverse transcribed, and the resulting cDNA served as sequencing template. Only in-frame clones appear in the TCRdb table, and some are missing; sequencing was by immunoSEQ multiplex PCR. The sample lists about 94,000 clones; 70% to 85% were seen once. This sample comprised CD8+ T cells sorted from blood, obtained at week 44, from a patient treated with tofacitinib. These receptors all stem from a human donor with alopecia areata.

As DNA, the CDR3 is TGCGCCAGCAGCGACCACGGGACAGGTGAGGAAGCTTTCTTT. This translates into CASSDHGTGEEAFF. The chain joins TRBV5-1 to TRBJ1-1; 8 bases match TRBD1. Germline V gene lookup returns CDR1 SGHRS and CDR2 YFSETQ. This CDR3 spans 14 amino acids. V lost 4 bases, J lost 8 bases, and 10 bases stayed unmatched.

The chain combines TRBV4-3 with TRBJ2-3; D unclear. This CDR3 is built from 16 residues. Germline CDR1 LGHNA, CDR2 YSLEER. Trimming left V 1 base short and J 3 bases short, with 14 bases between. CDR3 region: CASSQAARDWTDTQYF. The CDR3 coding sequence is TGCGCCAGCAGCCAAGCAGCCAGAGATTGGACAGATACGCAGTATTTT.

This chain uses TRBV27 with TRBJ2-1; the match to TRBD2 covers 8 bases. Germline-derived CDR1 and CDR2 are MNHEY and SMNVEV (reference sequence). CDR3 length: 15 amino acids. With V trimmed by 5 bases and J by 9 bases, 12 bases remained unmatched. CDR3 sequence (DNA): TGTGCCAGCAGTCCCGAGCCCGGGGGGGGAGCTGAGCAGTTCTTC. It encodes CASSPEPGGGAEQFF.

This clone was seen only a few times. V and J are TRBV19 and TRBJ2-3; D assignment may be TRBD1 or TRBD2 (6 bases each). The CDR3 sequence is 12 residues long. CDR1 and CDR2 (germline): LNHDA, SQIVND (reference sequence). Trimming removed 7 bases at V and 6 bases at J, with 11 bases between. CDR3 protein: CASMGGLDTQYF. CDR3 DNA sequence: TGTGCCAGTATGGGGGGCCTGGATACGCAGTATTTT.

J is TRBJ1-4 and V is TRBV13, with 8 bases identical to TRBD1. Per the germline V gene, CDR1 is PRHDT and CDR2 is FYEKMQ (reference sequence). V trimming: 7 bases; J trimming: 8 bases; junction bases outside the gene matches: 9. The CDR3 extends over 14 amino acids. CDR3 in DNA: TGTGCCAGCACCAATTACAGGGGGAGGGAAAAACTGTTTTTT. Its protein product is CASTNYRGREKLFF.

The V gene is TRBV4-3, the J gene TRBJ2-3; 8 nucleotides match TRBD2. The germline CDR1 and CDR2 sequences are LGHNA and YSLEER. The CDR3 runs 16 residues. Trimming removed 0 bases from V and 6 bases from J; junction bases left unmatched: 8. The CDR3 sequence: CASSQDAGGPPDTQYF. The CDR3 DNA reads as TGCGCCAGCAGCCAAGATGCGGGGGGCCCTCCCGATACGCAGTATTTT.

The table lists this clone with a count of one. The rearrangement uses TRBV6-5 and TRBJ2-3; D unresolved. Per germline, CDR1 MNHEY and CDR2 SVGAGI. V dropped 10 bases and J dropped 2 bases, with 7 bases sitting between them. The CDR3 loop spans 11 amino acids. The chain's CDR3 is CATIYTDTQYF. The CDR3 DNA reads as TGTGCCACCATCTACACAGATACGCAGTATTTT.

The V gene is TRBV4-3, the J gene TRBJ2-3, with D possibly matching TRBD1 (5 bases). This CDR3 contains 15 residues. Germline-derived CDR1 and CDR2 are LGHNA and YSLEER. The ends were cut back, 1 base at V and 2 bases at J, with 10 bases in the middle. The chain's CDR3 is CASSQGAGITDTQYF. CDR3 in DNA: TGCGCCAGCAGCCAAGGGGCAGGGATCACAGATACGCAGTATTTT.

This sequence joins TRBV9 and TRBJ2-2; D is unclear. The V gene's germline CDR1 is SGDLS and CDR2 YYNGEE. The CDR3 extends over 13 amino acids. Trimming cost V 0 bases and J 3 bases, with 3 bases left between them. The CDR3 reads CASSVGDTGELFF. The CDR3, as DNA: TGTGCCAGCAGCGTAGGGGACACCGGGGAGCTGTTTTTT.

The chain carries TRBV29-1 and TRBJ1-1; the match to TRBD1 covers 7 bases. Germline lookup yields CDR1 SQVTM and CDR2 ANQGSEA. V shed 6 bases and J 7 bases; nucleotides not matched to a gene: 11. The CDR3 extends over 13 amino acids. Written as DNA, the CDR3 is TGCAGCGTCATTGCAACAGGGGTTAATGAAGCTTTCTTT. It yields the protein CSVIATGVNEAFF.

This clone occurred once. The chain carries TRBV7-2 and TRBJ2-1; 8 nucleotides line up with TRBD2. CDR3 length: 16 amino acids. Germline V gives CDR1 SGHTA, CDR2 FQGNSA. After removal of 5 bases from V and 3 bases from J, the junction contained 9 bases not matched to a gene. CDR3 in amino acids: CASSRSGVMDYNEQFF. CDR3 nucleotides: TGTGCCAGCAGCCGTAGCGGGGTAATGGACTACAATGAGCAGTTCTTC.